This T cell receptor beta chain emerged from a study of T cell repertoires in cytomegalovirus infection. Study summary: Recently described HLA-C-restricted plus well-studied HLA-B-restricted CMV epitopes were used.

The CDR3 has 17 residues. J lost 3 bases, V lost 3 bases, and 11 bases had no gene match. From germline, CDR1 is SGHTA and CDR2 FQGNSA. This clonotype was seen only a few times. No antigen is known for it. TCRdb reprocessed the reads via MiXCR and lists one record per CDR3 protein. This sample carries roughly 500,000 distinct CDR3 sequences, 30% to 35% of them seen once, and the ten largest clones take 17%. The material sequenced was cultured PBMCs, taken from culture after CMV antigen stimulation. The source is a human donor in good health (CMV status not recorded). Some clones in this sample may be carry-over from other donors' samples. This chain connects TRBV7-2 to TRBJ1-3; 7 bases line up with TRBD1. CDR3 DNA: TGTGCCAGCAGCTTCGGGACAGCGATCGACCTTGGAAACACCATATATTTT. Amino acid sequence: CASSFGTAIDLGNTIYF.